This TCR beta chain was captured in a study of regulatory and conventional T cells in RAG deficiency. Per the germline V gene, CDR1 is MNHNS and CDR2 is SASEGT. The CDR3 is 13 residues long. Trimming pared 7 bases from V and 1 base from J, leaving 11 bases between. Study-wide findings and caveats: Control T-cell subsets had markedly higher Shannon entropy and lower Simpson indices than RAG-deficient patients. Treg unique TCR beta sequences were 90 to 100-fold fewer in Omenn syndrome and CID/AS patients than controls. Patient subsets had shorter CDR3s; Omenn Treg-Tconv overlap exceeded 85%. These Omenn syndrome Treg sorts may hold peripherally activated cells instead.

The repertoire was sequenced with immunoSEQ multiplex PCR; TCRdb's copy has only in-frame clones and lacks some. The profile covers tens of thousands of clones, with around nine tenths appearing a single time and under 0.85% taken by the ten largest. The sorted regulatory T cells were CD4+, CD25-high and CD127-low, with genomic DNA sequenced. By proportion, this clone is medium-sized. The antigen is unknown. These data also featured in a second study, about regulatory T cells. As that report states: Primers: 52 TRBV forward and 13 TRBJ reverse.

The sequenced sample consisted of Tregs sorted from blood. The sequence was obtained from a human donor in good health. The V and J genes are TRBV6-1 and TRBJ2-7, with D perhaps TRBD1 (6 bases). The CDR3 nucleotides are TGTGCCAGCACGTGGACAGATTCCTACGAGCAGTACTTC. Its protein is CASTWTDSYEQYF.